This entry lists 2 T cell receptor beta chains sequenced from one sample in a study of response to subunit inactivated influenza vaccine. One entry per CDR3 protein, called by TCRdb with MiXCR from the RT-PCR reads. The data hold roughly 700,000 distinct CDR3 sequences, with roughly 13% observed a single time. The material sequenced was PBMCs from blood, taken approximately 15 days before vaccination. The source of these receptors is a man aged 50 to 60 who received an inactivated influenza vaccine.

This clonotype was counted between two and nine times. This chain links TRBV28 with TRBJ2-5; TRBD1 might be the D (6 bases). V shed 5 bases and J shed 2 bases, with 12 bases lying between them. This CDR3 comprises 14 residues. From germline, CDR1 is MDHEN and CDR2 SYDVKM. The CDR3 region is CASSTRDIQETQYF. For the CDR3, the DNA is TGTGCCAGCAGTACACGGGACATTCAAGAGACCCAGTACTTC.

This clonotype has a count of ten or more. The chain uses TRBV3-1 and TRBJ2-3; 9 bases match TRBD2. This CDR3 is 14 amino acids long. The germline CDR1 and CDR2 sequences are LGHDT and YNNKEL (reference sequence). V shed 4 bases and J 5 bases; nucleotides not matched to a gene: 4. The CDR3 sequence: CASSRAGGQDTQYF. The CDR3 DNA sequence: TGTGCCAGCAGCCGAGCGGGAGGACAAGATACGCAGTATTTT.